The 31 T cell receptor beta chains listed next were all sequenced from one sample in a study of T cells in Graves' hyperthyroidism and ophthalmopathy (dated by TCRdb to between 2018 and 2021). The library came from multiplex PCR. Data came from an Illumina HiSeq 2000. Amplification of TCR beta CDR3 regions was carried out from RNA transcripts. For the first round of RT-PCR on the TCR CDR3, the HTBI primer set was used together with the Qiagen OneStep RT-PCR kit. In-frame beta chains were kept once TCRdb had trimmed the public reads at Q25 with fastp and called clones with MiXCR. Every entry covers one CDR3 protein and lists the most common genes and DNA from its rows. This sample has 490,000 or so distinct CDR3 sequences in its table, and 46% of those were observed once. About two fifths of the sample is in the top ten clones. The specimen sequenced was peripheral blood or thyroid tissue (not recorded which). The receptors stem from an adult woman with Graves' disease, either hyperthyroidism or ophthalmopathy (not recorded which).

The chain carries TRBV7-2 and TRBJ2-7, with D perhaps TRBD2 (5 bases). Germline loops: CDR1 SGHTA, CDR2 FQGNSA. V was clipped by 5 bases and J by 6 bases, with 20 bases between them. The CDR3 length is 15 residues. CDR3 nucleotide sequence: TGTGCCAGCAGCCCGCAATGGAGGATTCGAGTCGAGCAGTACTTC. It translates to CASSPQWRIRVEQYF.

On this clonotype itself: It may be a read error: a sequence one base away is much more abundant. The CDR3 spells CASSLVWVEGETQYF. The CDR3 DNA reads as TGTGCCAGCAGCTTGGTTTGGGTAGAGGGAGAGACCCAGTACTTC. The chain has TRBV5-4 and TRBJ2-5; TRBD2 is a possible D gene (5 bases). This CDR3 has 15 amino acids. CDR1 is SGHNT, CDR2 YYREEE, per germline (reference sequence). Trimming left V 0 bases short and J 4 bases short, with 13 bases between.

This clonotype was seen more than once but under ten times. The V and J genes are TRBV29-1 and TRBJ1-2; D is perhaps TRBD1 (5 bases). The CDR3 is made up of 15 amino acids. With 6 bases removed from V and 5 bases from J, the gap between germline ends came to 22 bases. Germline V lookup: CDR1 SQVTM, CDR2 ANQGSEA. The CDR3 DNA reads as TGCAGCGTGGGACCCACAGGCGGCCATGGGTATGGCTACACCTTC. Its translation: CSVGPTGGHGYGYTF.

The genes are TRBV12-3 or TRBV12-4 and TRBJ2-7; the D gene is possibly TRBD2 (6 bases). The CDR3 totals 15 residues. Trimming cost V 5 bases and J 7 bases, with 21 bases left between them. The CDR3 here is CASSPSPWGVGEQYF. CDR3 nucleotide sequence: TGTGCCAGCAGTCCGAGTCCTTGGGGGGTGGGGGAGCAGTACTTC.

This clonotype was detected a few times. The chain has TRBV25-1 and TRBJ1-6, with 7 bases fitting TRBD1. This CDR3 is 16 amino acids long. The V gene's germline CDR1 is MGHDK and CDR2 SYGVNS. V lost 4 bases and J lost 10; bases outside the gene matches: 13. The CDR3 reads CASSAAGRGRESPLHF. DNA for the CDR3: TGTGCCAGCAGTGCCGCGGGGAGGGGGCGGGAATCACCCCTCCACTTT.

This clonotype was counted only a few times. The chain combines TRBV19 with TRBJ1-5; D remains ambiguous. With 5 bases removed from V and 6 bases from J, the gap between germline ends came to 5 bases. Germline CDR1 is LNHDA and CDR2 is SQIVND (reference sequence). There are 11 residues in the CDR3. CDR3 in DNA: TGTGCCAGTAGTGCTGGTCAGCCCCAGCATTTT. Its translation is CASSAGQPQHF.

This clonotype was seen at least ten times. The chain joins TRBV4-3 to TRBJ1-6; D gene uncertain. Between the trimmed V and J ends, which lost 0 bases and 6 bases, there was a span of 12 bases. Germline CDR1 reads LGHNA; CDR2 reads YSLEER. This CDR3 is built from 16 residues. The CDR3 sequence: CASSQEPDVPNSPLHF. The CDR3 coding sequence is TGCGCCAGCAGCCAAGAGCCTGACGTCCCTAATTCACCCCTCCACTTT.

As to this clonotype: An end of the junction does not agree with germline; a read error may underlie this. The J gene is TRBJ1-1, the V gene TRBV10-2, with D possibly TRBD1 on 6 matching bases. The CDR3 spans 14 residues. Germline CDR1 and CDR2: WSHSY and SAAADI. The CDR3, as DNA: TGTGCCTCCCTGGGGGGGCTAAGGGACACTGAAGCTTTCTTT. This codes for CASLGGLRDTEAFF.

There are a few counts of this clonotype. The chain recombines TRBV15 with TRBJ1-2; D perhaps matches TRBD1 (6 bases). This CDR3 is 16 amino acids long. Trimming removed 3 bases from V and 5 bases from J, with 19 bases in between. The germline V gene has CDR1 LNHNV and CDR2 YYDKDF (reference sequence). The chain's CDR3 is CATSSFVARTVYGYTF. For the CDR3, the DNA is TGTGCCACCAGCAGCTTCGTGGCTAGGACAGTGTATGGCTACACCTTC.

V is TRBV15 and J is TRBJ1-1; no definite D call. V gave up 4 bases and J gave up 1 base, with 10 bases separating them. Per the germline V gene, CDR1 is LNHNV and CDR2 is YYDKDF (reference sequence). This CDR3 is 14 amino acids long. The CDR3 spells CATSIFPRNTEAFF. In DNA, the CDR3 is TGTGCCACCAGCATTTTCCCAAGGAACACTGAAGCTTTCTTT.

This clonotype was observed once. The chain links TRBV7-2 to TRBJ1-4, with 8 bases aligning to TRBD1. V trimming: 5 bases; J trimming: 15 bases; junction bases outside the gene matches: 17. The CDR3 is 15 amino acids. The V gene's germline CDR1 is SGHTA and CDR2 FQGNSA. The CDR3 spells CASSTGQEDLNKVFF. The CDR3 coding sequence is TGTGCCAGCAGCACGGGACAGGAGGACCTGAACAAGGTGTTTTTT. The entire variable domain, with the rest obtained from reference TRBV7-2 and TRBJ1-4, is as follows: GAGVSQSPSNKVTEKGKDVELRCDPISGHTALYWYRQSLGQGLEFLIYFQGNSAPDKSGLPSDRFSAERTGGSVSTLTIQRTQQEDSAVYLCASSTGQEDLNKVFFGSGTQLSVL.

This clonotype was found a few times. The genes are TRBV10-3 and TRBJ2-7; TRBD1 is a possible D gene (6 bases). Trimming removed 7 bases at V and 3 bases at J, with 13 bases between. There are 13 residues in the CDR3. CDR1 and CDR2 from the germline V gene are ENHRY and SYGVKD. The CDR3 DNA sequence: TGTGCCATCACCCCGACAGGATACTACGAGCAGTACTTC. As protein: CAITPTGYYEQYF.

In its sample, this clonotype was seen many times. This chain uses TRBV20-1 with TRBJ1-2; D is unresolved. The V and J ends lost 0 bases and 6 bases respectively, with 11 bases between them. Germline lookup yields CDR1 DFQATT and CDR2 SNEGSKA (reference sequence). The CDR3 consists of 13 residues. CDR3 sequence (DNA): TGCAGTGCTAGAGATATGGGTTTGCATGGCTACACCTTC. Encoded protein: CSARDMGLHGYTF.

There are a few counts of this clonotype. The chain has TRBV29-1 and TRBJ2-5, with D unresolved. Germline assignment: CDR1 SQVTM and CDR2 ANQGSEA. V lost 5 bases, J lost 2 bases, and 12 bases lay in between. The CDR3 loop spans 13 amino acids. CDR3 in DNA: TGCAGCGTTCGGCCGACAAAACAAGAGACCCAGTACTTC. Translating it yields CSVRPTKQETQYF.

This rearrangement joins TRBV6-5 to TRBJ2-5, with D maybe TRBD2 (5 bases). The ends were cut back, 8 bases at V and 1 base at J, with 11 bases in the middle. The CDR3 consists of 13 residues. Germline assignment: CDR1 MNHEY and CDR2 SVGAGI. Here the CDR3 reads CASWADFQETQYF. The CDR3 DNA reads TGTGCCAGCTGGGCGGACTTCCAAGAGACCCAGTACTTC.

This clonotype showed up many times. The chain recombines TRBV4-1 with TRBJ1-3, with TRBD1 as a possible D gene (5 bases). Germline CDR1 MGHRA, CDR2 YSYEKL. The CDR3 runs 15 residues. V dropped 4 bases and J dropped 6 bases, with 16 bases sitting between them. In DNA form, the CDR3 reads TGCGCCAGCAGCCTCCTCGGGACCGCCTCAAACACCATATATTTT. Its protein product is CASSLLGTASNTIYF.

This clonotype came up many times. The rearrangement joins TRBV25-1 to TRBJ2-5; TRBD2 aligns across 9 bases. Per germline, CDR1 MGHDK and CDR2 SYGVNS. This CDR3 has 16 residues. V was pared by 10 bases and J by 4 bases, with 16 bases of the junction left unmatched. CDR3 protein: CATSDFSGSSRETQYF. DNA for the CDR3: TGTGCCACCTCCGATTTTAGCGGGAGTAGTAGAGAGACCCAGTACTTC.

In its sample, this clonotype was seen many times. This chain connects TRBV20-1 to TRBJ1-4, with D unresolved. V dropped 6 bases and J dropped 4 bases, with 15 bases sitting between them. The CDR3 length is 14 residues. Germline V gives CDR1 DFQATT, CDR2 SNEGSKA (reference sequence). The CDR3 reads CSALRERHNEKLFF. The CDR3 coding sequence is TGCAGTGCCCTACGGGAGCGTCATAATGAAAAACTGTTTTTT.

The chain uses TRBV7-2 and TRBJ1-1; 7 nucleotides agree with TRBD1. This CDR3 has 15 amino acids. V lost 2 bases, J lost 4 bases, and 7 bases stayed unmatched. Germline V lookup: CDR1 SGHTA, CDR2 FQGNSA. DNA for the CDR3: TGTGCCAGCAGCTTAAGGGGGCCGCAGGGCACTGAAGCTTTCTTT. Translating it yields CASSLRGPQGTEAFF. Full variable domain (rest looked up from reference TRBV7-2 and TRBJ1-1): GAGVSQSPSNKVTEKGKDVELRCDPISGHTALYWYRQSLGQGLEFLIYFQGNSAPDKSGLPSDRFSAERTGGSVSTLTIQRTQQEDSAVYLCASSLRGPQGTEAFFGQGTRLTVV.

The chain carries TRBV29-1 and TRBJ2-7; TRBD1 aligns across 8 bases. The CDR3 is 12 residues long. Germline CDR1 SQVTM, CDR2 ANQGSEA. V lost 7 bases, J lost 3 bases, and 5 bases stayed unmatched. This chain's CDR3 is CSADRVVYEQYF. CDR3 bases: TGCAGCGCGGACAGGGTGGTCTACGAGCAGTACTTC.

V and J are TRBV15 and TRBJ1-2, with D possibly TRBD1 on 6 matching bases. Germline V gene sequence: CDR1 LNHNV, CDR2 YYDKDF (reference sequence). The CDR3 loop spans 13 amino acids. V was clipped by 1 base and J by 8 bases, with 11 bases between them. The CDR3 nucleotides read TGTGCCACCAGCAGAGTAAGCAGGGGAGGCTACACCTTC. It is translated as CATSRVSRGGYTF.

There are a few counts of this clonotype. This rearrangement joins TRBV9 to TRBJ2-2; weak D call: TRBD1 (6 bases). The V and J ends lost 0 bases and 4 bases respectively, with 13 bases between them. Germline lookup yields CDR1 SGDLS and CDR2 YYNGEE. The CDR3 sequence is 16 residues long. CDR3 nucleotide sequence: TGTGCCAGCAGCGTAGGAGGGGGAGTTAGCACCGGGGAGCTGTTTTTT. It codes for CASSVGGGVSTGELFF.

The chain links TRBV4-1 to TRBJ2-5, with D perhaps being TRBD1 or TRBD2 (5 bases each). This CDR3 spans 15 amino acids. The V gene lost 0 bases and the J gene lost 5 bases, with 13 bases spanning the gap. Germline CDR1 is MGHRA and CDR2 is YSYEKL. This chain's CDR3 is CASSQDGLGDETQYF. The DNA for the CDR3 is TGCGCCAGCAGCCAAGACGGGTTAGGGGACGAGACCCAGTACTTC.

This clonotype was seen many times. The CDR3 bases are TGTGCCACCAGCAAGGTGGGAGGAGCAGCCGATACGCAGTATTTT. Amino acid sequence: CATSKVGGAADTQYF. This chain uses TRBV15 with TRBJ2-3; D perhaps matches TRBD2 (6 bases). The V end lost 4 bases, the J end lost 6 bases, and 17 bases lay between the germline ends. The germline V gene encodes CDR1 LNHNV and CDR2 YYDKDF (reference sequence). This CDR3 is built from 15 residues.

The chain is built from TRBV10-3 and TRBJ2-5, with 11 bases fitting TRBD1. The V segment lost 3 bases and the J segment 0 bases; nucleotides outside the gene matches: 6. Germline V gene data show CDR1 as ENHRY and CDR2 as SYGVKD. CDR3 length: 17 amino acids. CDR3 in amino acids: CAISDGGTGGYQETQYF. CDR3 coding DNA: TGTGCCATCAGTGATGGCGGGACAGGGGGATACCAAGAGACCCAGTACTTC.

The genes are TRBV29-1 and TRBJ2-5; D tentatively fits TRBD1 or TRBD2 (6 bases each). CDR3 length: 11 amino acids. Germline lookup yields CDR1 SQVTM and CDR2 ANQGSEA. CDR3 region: CRDTGRETQYF. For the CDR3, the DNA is TGCAGGGACACAGGGAGGGAGACCCAGTACTTC.

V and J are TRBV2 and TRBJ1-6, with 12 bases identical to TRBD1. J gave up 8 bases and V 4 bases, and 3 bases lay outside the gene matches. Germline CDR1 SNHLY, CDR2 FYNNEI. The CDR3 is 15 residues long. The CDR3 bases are TGTGCCAGCAGTGCCGGGACAGGGGGCTATTCACCCCTCCACTTT. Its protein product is CASSAGTGGYSPLHF.

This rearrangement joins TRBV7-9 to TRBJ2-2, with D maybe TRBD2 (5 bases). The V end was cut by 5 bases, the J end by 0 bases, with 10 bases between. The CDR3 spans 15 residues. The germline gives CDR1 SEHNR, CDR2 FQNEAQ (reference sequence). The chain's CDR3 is CASSEDLPNTGELFF. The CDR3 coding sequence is TGTGCCAGCAGCGAGGACTTGCCGAACACCGGGGAGCTGTTTTTT.

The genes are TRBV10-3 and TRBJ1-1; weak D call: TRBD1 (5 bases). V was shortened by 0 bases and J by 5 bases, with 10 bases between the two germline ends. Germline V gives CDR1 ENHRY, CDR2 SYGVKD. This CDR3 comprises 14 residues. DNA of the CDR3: TGTGCCATCAGTGAGTCGGGGGGGGAAACTGAAGCTTTCTTT. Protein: CAISESGGETEAFF.

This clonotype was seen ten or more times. DNA for the CDR3: TGCAGCGTCCGACAGTCTGGGGCCAACGTCCTGACTTTC. Residues: CSVRQSGANVLTF. V is TRBV29-1 and J is TRBJ2-6; TRBD1 might be the D (5 bases). V was trimmed by 6 bases and J by 1 base, leaving 7 bases between them. CDR3 length equals 13 residues. In germline, CDR1 is SQVTM, CDR2 ANQGSEA.

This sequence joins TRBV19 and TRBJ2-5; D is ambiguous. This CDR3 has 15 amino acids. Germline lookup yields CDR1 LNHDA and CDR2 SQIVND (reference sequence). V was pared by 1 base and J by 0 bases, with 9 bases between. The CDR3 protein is CASSIGGGYQETQYF. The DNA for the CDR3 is TGTGCCAGTAGTATAGGCGGTGGGTACCAAGAGACCCAGTACTTC. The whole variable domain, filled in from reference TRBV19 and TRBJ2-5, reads DGGITQSPKYLFRKEGQNVTLSCEQNLNHDAMYWYRQDPGQGLRLIYYSQIVNDFQKGDIAEGYSVSREKKESFPLTVTSAQKNPTAFYLCASSIGGGYQETQYFGPGTRLLVL.